This T cell receptor (beta chain) was obtained from a study of CD8+CD57+ T cells in acquired aplastic anemia. It was patients with CD8+CD57+ cell expansion by flow cytometry who were chosen for sequencing. Diagnosis of severe acquired aplastic anemia applied to all patients. This clonotype appeared a few times. CDR1 MGHDK and CDR2 SYGVNS come from the germline V gene. The CDR3 sequence is 13 residues long. V was cut by 6 bases and J by 1 base, with 9 bases left in between. Researchers used genomic DNA as the template to profile TCR beta VDJ and CDR3. TCRdb processed the reads anew with MiXCR; each CDR3 protein has one entry. The data contain about 180,000 distinct CDR3 sequences, around 50% of them singletons.

Sequenced material: sorted CD4+, CD8+, or CD8+CD57+ T cells (not recorded which) from PBMCs. The J gene is TRBJ1-2, the V gene TRBV25-1, with D possibly matching TRBD1 (6 bases). This receptor was obtained from a human donor with aplastic anemia. The CDR3 DNA is TGTGCCAGCAGAGAAGGGGGTAACTATGGCTACACCTTC. Translation: CASREGGNYGYTF.